One sample yielded the 2 T cell receptor beta chains listed below, sequenced in a study of CD8 T cells in ankylosing spondylitis. One entry per CDR3 protein, called by TCRdb with MiXCR from the 5' RACE reads. The table records some 290,000 distinct CDR3 sequences, approximately 20% of them present only once. Sequenced material: blood, either unsorted or a sorted T cell fraction (not recorded which). These receptors originate from a male donor with ankylosing spondylitis or in good health (not recorded which).

This clonotype was seen a few times. This chain links TRBV28 with TRBJ2-1; 9 bases match TRBD2. The CDR3 spans 15 residues. J gave up 5 bases and V 4 bases, and 6 bases lay outside the gene matches. Germline V gene lookup returns CDR1 MDHEN and CDR2 SYDVKM. CDR3 amino acids: CASSSQREVHNEQFF. In DNA form, the CDR3 reads TGTGCCAGCAGTTCCCAGCGGGAGGTGCACAATGAGCAGTTCTTC. Filled out from reference TRBV28 and TRBJ2-1, the complete variable domain reads DVKVTQSSRYLVKRTGEKVFLECVQDMDHENMFWYRQDPGLGLRLIYFSYDVKMKEKGDIPEGYSVSREKKERFSLILESASTNQTSMYLCASSSQREVHNEQFFGPGTRLTVL.

V gene TRBV29-1 combines with J gene TRBJ1-2; D remains unclear. Trimming stripped 7 bases from V and 5 bases from J, with 11 bases between. Looked up from germline, CDR1 is SQVTM and CDR2 is ANQGSEA. The CDR3 runs 11 residues. The chain's CDR3 is CSGKTSYGYTF. CDR3 nucleotide sequence: TGCAGCGGGAAGACATCTTATGGCTACACCTTC.